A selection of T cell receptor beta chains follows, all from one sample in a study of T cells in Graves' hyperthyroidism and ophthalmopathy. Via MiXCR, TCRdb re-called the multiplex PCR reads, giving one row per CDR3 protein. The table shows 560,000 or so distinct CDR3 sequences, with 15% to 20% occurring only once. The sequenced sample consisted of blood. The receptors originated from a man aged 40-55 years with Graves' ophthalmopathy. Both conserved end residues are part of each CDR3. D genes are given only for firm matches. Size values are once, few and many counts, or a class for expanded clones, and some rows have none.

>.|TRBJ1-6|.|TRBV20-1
CSARDVQSSYNSPLHF
TGCAGTGCTAGAGATGTACAAAGCTCCTATAATTCACCCCTCCACTTT
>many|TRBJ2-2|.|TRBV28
CASTLASDWDGELFF
TGTGCCAGCACCCTCGCTTCGGACTGGGACGGGGAGCTGTTTTTT
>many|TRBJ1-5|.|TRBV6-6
CASSYSGGAGQPQHF
TGTGCCAGCAGTTACTCGGGGGGGGCCGGTCAGCCCCAGCATTTT
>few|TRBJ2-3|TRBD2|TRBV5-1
CASGLRGSADTQYF
TGCGCCAGCGGCTTGCGGGGGTCGGCAGATACGCAGTATTTT
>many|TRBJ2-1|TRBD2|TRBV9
CASNPSGGAGEQFF
TGTGCCAGCAACCCAAGCGGGGGGGCGGGTGAGCAGTTCTTC
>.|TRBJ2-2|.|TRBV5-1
CASSPLTGLNTGELVF
TGCGCCAGCAGCCCCCTGACAGGACTGAACACCGGGGAGCTGGTTTTT
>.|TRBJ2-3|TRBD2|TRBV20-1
CSASAGLAGHRRTDTQYF
TGCAGTGCTAGCGCAGGACTAGCGGGTCACCGGAGGACAGATACGCAGTATTTT
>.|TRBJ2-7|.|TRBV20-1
CSARRPRSSSYEQYF
TGCAGTGCTAGACGCCCTCGGAGCTCTTCCTACGAGCAGTACTTC
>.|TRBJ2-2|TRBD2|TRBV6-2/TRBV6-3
CASRIQAGGNTGELFF
TGTGCCAGCAGGATCCAAGCGGGAGGGAACACCGGGGAGCTGTTTTTT
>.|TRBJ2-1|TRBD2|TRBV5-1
CASSQGLAGGFTSYNEQFF
TGCGCCAGCAGCCAGGGACTAGCGGGGGGCTTCACCTCCTACAATGAGCAGTTCTTC
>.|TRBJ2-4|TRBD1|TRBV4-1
CASSQETPGTGIIPDRKNIQYF
TGCGCCAGCAGCCAAGAAACCCCCGGGACAGGTATCATTCCGGACCGTAAAAACATTCAGTACTTC
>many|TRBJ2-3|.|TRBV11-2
CASTNRVLSYTQYF
TGTGCCAGCACCAACCGGGTCCTATCGTATACGCAGTATTTT
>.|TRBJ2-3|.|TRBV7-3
CASSRSSASGEAQYF
TGTGCCAGCAGCCGTTCCTCGGCCTCTGGGGAGGCGCAGTATTTT
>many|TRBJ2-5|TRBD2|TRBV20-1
CSASTPLREVGETQYF
TGCAGTGCTTCAACCCCCTTGCGGGAGGTGGGGGAGACCCAGTACTTC
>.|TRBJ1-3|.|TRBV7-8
CATCPGGSGNTIYF
TGTGCCACCTGCCCCGGCGGCTCTGGAAACACCATATATTTT
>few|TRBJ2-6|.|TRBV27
CASSFYSFLGGANVLTF
TGTGCCAGCAGTTTTTACAGCTTCTTGGGTGGGGCCAACGTCCTGACTTTC
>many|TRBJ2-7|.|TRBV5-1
CASSLDVPPSYEQYF
TGCGCCAGCAGCTTGGACGTCCCCCCCTCCTACGAGCAGTACTTC
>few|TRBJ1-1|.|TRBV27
CASSLRGGGAFF
TGTGCCAGCAGTTTGCGCGGCGGGGGGGCTTTCTTT
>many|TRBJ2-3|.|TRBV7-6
CASSFQADTQYF
TGTGCCAGCAGCTTCCAGGCAGATACGCAGTATTTT
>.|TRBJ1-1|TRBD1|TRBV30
CAWQDTGTGNTEAFF
TGTGCCTGGCAAGATACCGGGACAGGGAACACTGAAGCTTTCTTT
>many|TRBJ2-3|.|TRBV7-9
CASSLEGTTDTQYF
TGTGCCAGCAGCTTAGAGGGGACCACAGATACGCAGTATTTT
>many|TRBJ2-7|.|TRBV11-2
CASMRASYEQYF
TGTGCCAGCATGAGGGCATCCTACGAGCAGTACTTC
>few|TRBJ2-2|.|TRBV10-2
CASRTQGNTGELFF
TGCGCCAGCAGGACCCAGGGTAACACCGGGGAGCTGTTTTTT
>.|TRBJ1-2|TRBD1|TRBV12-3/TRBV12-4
CASSSTLGVRDRGNYGYTF
TGTGCCAGCAGTTCGACACTTGGAGTCCGGGACAGGGGGAACTATGGCTACACCTTC
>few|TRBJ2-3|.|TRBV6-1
CASWLVRGSTDTQYF
TGTGCCAGCTGGTTGGTACGAGGGAGCACAGATACGCAGTATTTT
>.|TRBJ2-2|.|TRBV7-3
CASSSSGFTTGELFF
TGTGCCAGCAGCTCCTCGGGATTTACTACCGGGGAGCTGTTTTTT
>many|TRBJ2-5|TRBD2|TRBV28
CASSLPPGLAGGLGETQYF
TGTGCCAGCAGTTTACCGCCGGGACTAGCGGGAGGGCTCGGTGAGACCCAGTACTTC
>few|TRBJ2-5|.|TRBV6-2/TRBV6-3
CASSYHETQYF
TGTGCCAGCAGTTACCATGAGACCCAGTACTTC
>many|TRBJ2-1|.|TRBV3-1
CASSQASSYNEQFF
TGTGCCAGCAGCCAAGCTAGCTCCTACAATGAGCAGTTCTTC
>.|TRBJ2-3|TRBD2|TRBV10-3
CAIKTSGRAPDTQYF
TGTGCCATCAAGACTAGCGGGAGGGCCCCAGATACGCAGTATTTT
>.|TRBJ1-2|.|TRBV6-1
CASSHDRNYGYTF
TGTGCCAGCAGTCACGACCGAAACTATGGCTACACCTTC
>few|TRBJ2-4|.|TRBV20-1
CSASPAQLAKNIQYF
TGCAGTGCTTCGCCCGCACAGCTAGCCAAAAACATTCAGTACTTC
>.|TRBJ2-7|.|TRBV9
CASSVSGASYEQYF
TGTGCCAGCAGCGTGAGCGGAGCCTCCTACGAGCAGTACTTC
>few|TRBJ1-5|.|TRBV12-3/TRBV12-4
CASSLTVNQPQHF
TGTGCCAGCAGTTTGACGGTGAATCAGCCCCAGCATTTT
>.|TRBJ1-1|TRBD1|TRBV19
CASTPFSARTKTGESFF
TGTGCCAGTACCCCGTTTTCAGCGCGGACGAAGACAGGGGAATCTTTCTTT
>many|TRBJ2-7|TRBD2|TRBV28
CASSTSGRAREQYF
TGTGCCAGCAGTACTAGCGGGAGGGCAAGGGAGCAGTACTTC
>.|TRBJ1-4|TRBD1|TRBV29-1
CSVPGTGQEKLFF
TGCAGCGTCCCCGGGACAGGACAGGAAAAACTGTTTTTT
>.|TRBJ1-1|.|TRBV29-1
CSVLPGFGAEAFF
TGCAGCGTACTACCGGGGTTTGGGGCTGAAGCTTTCTTT
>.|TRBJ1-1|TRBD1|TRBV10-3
CAISDLTGGEAFF
TGTGCCATCAGTGACCTGACAGGGGGTGAAGCTTTCTTT